The 24 T cell receptor beta chains given below trace back to one sample, sequenced in a study of T cells after yellow fever vaccination. From the 5' RACE reads, TCRdb called clonotypes with MiXCR, one entry per CDR3 protein. The sample has some 100,000 distinct CDR3 sequences; about 7.2% are singletons. The sequences come from CD4+ T cells sorted from PBMCs, collected roughly 47 days after the first yellow fever vaccination. The receptors were sampled from a young man who received the YFV17D yellow fever vaccine.

This clonotype was seen repeatedly, ten times or more. The V and J genes are TRBV24-1 and TRBJ2-2; D is possibly TRBD1 or TRBD2 (6 bases each). Trimming took off 6 bases at V and 6 bases at J, with 13 bases between the two ends. Per germline, CDR1 KGHDR and CDR2 SFDVKD. The CDR3 covers 14 residues. CDR3 residues: CATSQAGEAGELFF. DNA of the CDR3: TGTGCCACCAGTCAGGCAGGGGAGGCCGGGGAGCTGTTTTTT.

The chain joins TRBV25-1 to TRBJ2-3; tentatively, D is TRBD2 (6 bases). With 1 base removed from V and 8 bases from J, the gap between germline ends came to 19 bases. Germline V gives CDR1 MGHDK, CDR2 SYGVNS. The CDR3 spans 16 residues. This CDR3 reads CASSELDFQFGGTQYF. The CDR3 nucleotides are TGTGCCAGCAGTGAATTGGACTTCCAATTCGGGGGTACGCAGTATTTT.

In this sample, this clonotype turned up many times. The chain carries TRBV7-9 and TRBJ1-2; TRBD1 agrees at 7 bases. The CDR3 consists of 13 residues. Germline loops: CDR1 SEHNR, CDR2 FQNEAQ (reference sequence). V gave up 5 bases and J gave up 5 bases; unmatched junction bases: 5. The CDR3 DNA is TGTGCCAGCAGCCCGGGACAGAGATATGGCTACACCTTC. Amino acids: CASSPGQRYGYTF.

This clonotype was recorded once. This rearrangement joins TRBV5-1 to TRBJ1-4, with D unclear. Germline V gene sequence: CDR1 SGHRS, CDR2 YFSETQ. Trimming removed 2 bases at V and 5 bases at J, with 10 bases between. The CDR3 sequence is 14 residues long. The DNA for the CDR3 is TGCGCCAGCAGCTTCACTTTTGGGAATGAAAAACTGTTTTTT. This translates into CASSFTFGNEKLFF.

This clonotype came up many times. The chain couples TRBV11-2 to TRBJ2-1; TRBD1 aligns across 7 bases. The CDR3 is made up of 15 amino acids. CDR1 and CDR2 from the germline V gene are SGHAT and FQNNGV. V lost 0 bases, J lost 9 bases, and 8 bases stayed unmatched. This CDR3 reads CASSLERRGQGEQFF. The CDR3 DNA reads as TGTGCCAGCAGCTTAGAGCGAAGGGGGCAGGGTGAGCAGTTCTTC.

At least ten counts were recorded for this clonotype. The chain links TRBV5-6 to TRBJ1-2; tentative D call: TRBD1 (6 bases). Trimming took 0 bases from V and 4 from J, leaving 13 bases between them. Germline CDR1 SGHDT, CDR2 YYEEEE. The CDR3 has 15 amino acids. This CDR3 reads CASSLAGADAYGYTF. The DNA of the CDR3 is TGTGCCAGCAGCTTGGCAGGGGCAGACGCCTATGGCTACACCTTC. Together with reference TRBV5-6 and TRBJ1-2, the CDR3 gives the full variable domain: DAGVTQSPTHLIKTRGQQVTLRCSPKSGHDTVSWYQQALGQGPQFIFQYYEEEERQRGNFPDRFSGHQFPNYSSELNVNALLLGDSALYLCASSLAGADAYGYTFGSGTRLTVV.

This clonotype was picked up many times. The chain recombines TRBV20-1 with TRBJ2-1; 10 nucleotides line up with TRBD2. In germline, CDR1 is DFQATT, CDR2 SNEGSKA (reference sequence). The V and J ends lost 2 bases and 8 bases, in that order; junction bases with no gene match: 6. The CDR3 spans 14 residues. The CDR3 DNA reads TGCAGTGCTAGACTAGCGGGGGCCCGGGATGAGCAGTTCTTC. Translation: CSARLAGARDEQFF.

This clonotype was detected many times. The chain recombines TRBV7-2 with TRBJ2-7, with D tentatively TRBD2 (6 bases). The V end lost 4 bases, the J end lost 2 bases, and 6 bases lay between the germline ends. Germline lookup yields CDR1 SGHTA and CDR2 FQGNSA. The CDR3 sequence is 12 residues long. In DNA, the CDR3 is TGTGCCAGCAGCTCGGGGGCCTACGAGCAGTACTTC. It is translated as CASSSGAYEQYF.

This clonotype was counted at least ten times. The genes are TRBV4-2 and TRBJ2-7; D gene uncertain. The ends were cut back, 0 bases at V and 7 bases at J, with 10 bases in the middle. Germline V gene sequence: CDR1 LGHNA, CDR2 YNFKEQ. There are 13 residues in the CDR3. The DNA of the CDR3 is TGTGCCAGCAGCCAAGATAGAGACTCGGAGCAGTACTTC. It translates to CASSQDRDSEQYF.

This clonotype was detected ten times or more. The rearrangement links TRBV7-2 to TRBJ2-2, with TRBD2 matching over 7 bases. V dropped 6 bases and J dropped 3; count of bases not matched to a gene: 4. The length of the CDR3 is 14 residues. Germline V gene lookup returns CDR1 SGHTA and CDR2 FQGNSA. Written as DNA, the CDR3 is TGTGCCAGCAGAGCGGGATTCGACACCGGGGAGCTGTTTTTT. Its translation is CASRAGFDTGELFF.

This clonotype occurred a few times. V and J are TRBV7-2 and TRBJ2-5; 7 nucleotides match TRBD2. J lost 1 base, V lost 5 bases, and 4 bases had no gene match. The V gene's germline CDR1 is SGHTA and CDR2 FQGNSA. CDR3 length: 14 residues. CDR3 bases: TGTGCCAGCAGCCTTAGCGGGCTCCAAGAGACCCAGTACTTC. Translation gives CASSLSGLQETQYF.

This clonotype was found many times. The rearrangement joins TRBV12-3 or TRBV12-4 to TRBJ2-7, with 10 bases aligning to TRBD1. After removal of 6 bases from V and 5 bases from J, the junction contained 7 bases not matched to a gene. The CDR3 spans 14 residues. CDR3 sequence reads: CASRLMTGGDEQYF. In DNA form, the CDR3 reads TGTGCCAGCAGACTCATGACAGGGGGCGACGAGCAGTACTTC.

This clonotype was recorded many times. V gene TRBV7-6 combines with J gene TRBJ1-4; D is possibly TRBD1 (5 bases). CDR3 length: 13 amino acids. Germline assignment: CDR1 SGHVS and CDR2 FNYEAQ. The V and J ends lost 9 bases and 8 bases respectively, with 16 bases between them. In nucleotides, the CDR3 is TGTGCCAGTGGAAGGGGCCAACTGGAAAAACTGTTTTTT. Translation: CASGRGQLEKLFF.

This clonotype was recorded many times. The rearrangement links TRBV7-2 to TRBJ2-3; a weak D match, TRBD1 (5 bases). V lost 2 bases to trimming and J lost 10 bases, with 10 bases between them. Germline CDR1 reads SGHTA; CDR2 reads FQGNSA. This CDR3 region has 12 residues. The CDR3 nucleotides are TGTGCCAGCAGCTTACAGGGTCCGCCGCAGTATTTT. Translation: CASSLQGPPQYF.

This chain connects TRBV12-3 or TRBV12-4 to TRBJ2-7; possible D gene TRBD2, 7 bases. V shed 3 bases and J shed 3 bases, with 12 bases lying between them. This CDR3 is built from 14 residues. In nucleotides, the CDR3 is TGTGCCAGCAGTTTTGGGGGGGGCGTCTACGAGCAGTACTTC. Translating gives CASSFGGGVYEQYF.

This clonotype occurred many times. The chain has TRBV19 and TRBJ1-1, with 8 positions matching TRBD1. Trimming at V came to 7 bases and at J to 4 bases, leaving 8 bases not matched to a gene. Germline V CDR1 and CDR2: LNHDA, SQIVND (reference sequence). The CDR3 length is 14 residues. Here the CDR3 DNA reads TGTGCCAGTAAACCGGGACAGGTCCCCACTGAAGCTTTCTTT. Its translation is CASKPGQVPTEAFF.

In its sample, this clonotype was seen many times. The gene calls are TRBV18 and TRBJ2-3; D is unclear. The V gene lost 0 bases and the J gene lost 3 bases, with 10 bases spanning the gap. Germline values: CDR1 KGHSH, CDR2 LQKENI. The CDR3 runs 15 residues. CDR3 protein: CASSPPYRQTDTQYF. DNA for the CDR3: TGTGCCAGCTCACCACCGTATCGTCAGACAGATACGCAGTATTTT.

This clonotype was seen at least ten times. V usage is TRBV11-2 and J usage is TRBJ1-1, with D possibly TRBD1 on 6 matching bases. The V gene's germline CDR1 is SGHAT and CDR2 FQNNGV. V was trimmed by 3 bases and J by 1 base, leaving 15 bases between them. The CDR3 extends over 16 amino acids. CDR3 residues: CASSFRTGTANTEAFF. The CDR3 nucleotides are TGTGCCAGCAGCTTCCGCACAGGGACGGCGAACACTGAAGCTTTCTTT.

There are many counts of this clonotype. V is TRBV20-1 and J is TRBJ1-3, with 8 bases fitting TRBD1. V shed 3 bases, J shed 4 bases, and the junction held 2 bases outside the gene matches. Germline lookup yields CDR1 DFQATT and CDR2 SNEGSKA (reference sequence). The CDR3 runs to 13 residues. CDR3 loop: CSASPGGGNTIYF. CDR3 DNA: TGCAGTGCTAGTCCAGGGGGCGGAAACACCATATATTTT.

This clonotype was found many times. The V gene is TRBV7-7, the J gene TRBJ1-2; no definite D call. This CDR3 comprises 10 residues. The germline CDR1 and CDR2 sequences are SSHAT and FNYEAQ (reference sequence). V shed 3 bases and J shed 8 bases, with 4 bases lying between them. The CDR3 protein is CASSFCGYTF. CDR3 DNA sequence: TGTGCCAGCAGCTTTTGCGGCTACACCTTC.

This clonotype has ten or more counts. The chain recombines TRBV12-3 or TRBV12-4 with TRBJ1-1, with 8 nucleotides matching TRBD1. J gave up 4 bases and V 8 bases, and 0 bases lay outside the gene matches. The CDR3 runs to 11 residues. CDR3 coding DNA: TGTGCCAGCGGGACAGGCACTGAAGCTTTCTTT. Its protein product is CASGTGTEAFF.

This clonotype was seen at least ten times. J is TRBJ2-1 and V is TRBV5-4, with 10 bases identical to TRBD1. Trimming cost V 5 bases and J 8 bases; bases outside gene matches: 13. Germline CDR1 reads SGHNT; CDR2 reads YYREEE (reference sequence). This CDR3 spans 16 amino acids. The CDR3 spells CASSSLSGTGVDEQFF. The CDR3 DNA sequence: TGTGCCAGCAGTTCCCTATCCGGGACAGGGGTGGATGAGCAGTTCTTC.

Concerning this clonotype itself: A clone one base away is much larger, so this may be a read error. This rearrangement joins TRBV2 to TRBJ2-2; D is tentatively TRBD1 or TRBD2 (5 bases each). The CDR3 extends over 14 amino acids. Germline V gives CDR1 SNHLY, CDR2 FYNNEI. The CDR3 sequence is CTSGFPGPTGELFF. CDR3 nucleotides: TGTACCAGCGGCTTTCCGGGACCCACCGGGGAGCTGTTTTTT.

The J gene is TRBJ2-1, the V gene TRBV6-2 or TRBV6-3, with 7 positions matching TRBD2. J lost 4 bases, V lost 6 bases, and 9 bases had no gene match. From germline, CDR1 is MNHEY and CDR2 SVGEGT. The CDR3 length is 15 residues. DNA for the CDR3: TGTGCCAGCAGGCCGACTAGCCCCCTATACAATGAGCAGTTCTTC. The encoded protein is CASRPTSPLYNEQFF.